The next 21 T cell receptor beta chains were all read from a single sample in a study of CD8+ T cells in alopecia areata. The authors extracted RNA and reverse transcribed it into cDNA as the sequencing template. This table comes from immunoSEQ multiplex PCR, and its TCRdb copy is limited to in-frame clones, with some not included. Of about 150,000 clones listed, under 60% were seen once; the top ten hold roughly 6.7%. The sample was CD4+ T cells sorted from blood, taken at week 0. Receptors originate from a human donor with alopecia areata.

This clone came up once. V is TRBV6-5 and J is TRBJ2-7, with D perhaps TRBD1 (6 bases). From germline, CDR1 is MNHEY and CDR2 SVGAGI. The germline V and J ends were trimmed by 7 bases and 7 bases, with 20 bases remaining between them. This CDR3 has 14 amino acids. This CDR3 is CASKGPGQGNEQYF. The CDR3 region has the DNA TGTGCCAGCAAGGGCCCGGGGCAGGGGAATGAGCAGTACTTC.

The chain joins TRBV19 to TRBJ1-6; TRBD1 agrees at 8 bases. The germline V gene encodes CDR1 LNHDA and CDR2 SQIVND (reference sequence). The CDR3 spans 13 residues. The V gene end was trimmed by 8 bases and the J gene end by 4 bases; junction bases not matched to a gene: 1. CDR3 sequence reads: CASGQGYNSPLHF. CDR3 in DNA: TGTGCCAGTGGACAGGGATATAATTCACCCCTCCACTTT.

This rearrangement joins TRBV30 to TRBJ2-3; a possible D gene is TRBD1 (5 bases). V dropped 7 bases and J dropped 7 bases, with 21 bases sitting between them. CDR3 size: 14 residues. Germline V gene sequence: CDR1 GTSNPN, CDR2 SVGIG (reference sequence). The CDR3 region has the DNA TGTGCCTCCACCGCTCACCAGGGCTGGAATACGCAGTATTTT. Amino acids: CASTAHQGWNTQYF.

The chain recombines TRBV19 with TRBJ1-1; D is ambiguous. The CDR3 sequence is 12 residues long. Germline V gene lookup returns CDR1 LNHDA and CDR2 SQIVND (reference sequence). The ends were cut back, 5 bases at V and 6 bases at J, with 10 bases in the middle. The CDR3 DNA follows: TGTGCCAGTAGTCTCCGTGGGCCTGAAGCTTTCTTT. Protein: CASSLRGPEAFF.

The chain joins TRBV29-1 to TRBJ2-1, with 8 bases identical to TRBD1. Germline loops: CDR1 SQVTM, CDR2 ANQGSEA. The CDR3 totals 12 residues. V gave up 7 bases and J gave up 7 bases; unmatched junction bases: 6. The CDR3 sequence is CSGAQGANEQFF. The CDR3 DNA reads TGCAGCGGAGCTCAGGGGGCGAATGAGCAGTTCTTC.

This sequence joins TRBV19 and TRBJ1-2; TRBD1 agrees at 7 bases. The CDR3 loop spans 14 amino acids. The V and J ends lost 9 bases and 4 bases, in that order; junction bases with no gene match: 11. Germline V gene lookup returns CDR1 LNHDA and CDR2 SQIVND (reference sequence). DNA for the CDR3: TGTGCCAGCCAAGAAACGGGACAGCTCTATGGCTACACCTTC. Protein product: CASQETGQLYGYTF.

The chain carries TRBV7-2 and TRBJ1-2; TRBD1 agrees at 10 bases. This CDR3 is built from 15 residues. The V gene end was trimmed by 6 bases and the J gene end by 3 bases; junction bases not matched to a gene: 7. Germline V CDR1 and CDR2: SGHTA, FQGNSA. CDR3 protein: CASRHETGGYYGYTF. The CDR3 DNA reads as TGTGCCAGCAGACACGAGACAGGGGGCTACTATGGCTACACCTTC.

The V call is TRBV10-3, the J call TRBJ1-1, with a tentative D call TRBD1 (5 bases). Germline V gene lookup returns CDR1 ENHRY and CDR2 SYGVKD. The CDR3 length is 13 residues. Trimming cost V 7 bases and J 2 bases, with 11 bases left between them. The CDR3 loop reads CAIKPTVNTEAFF. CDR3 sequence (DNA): TGTGCCATCAAGCCGACAGTTAACACTGAAGCTTTCTTT.

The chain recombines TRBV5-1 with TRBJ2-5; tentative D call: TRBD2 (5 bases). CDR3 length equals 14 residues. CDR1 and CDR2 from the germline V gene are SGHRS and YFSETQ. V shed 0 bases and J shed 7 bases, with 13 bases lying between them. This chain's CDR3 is CASSLAASEGTQYF. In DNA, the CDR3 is TGCGCCAGCAGCTTGGCGGCCAGCGAGGGGACCCAGTACTTC. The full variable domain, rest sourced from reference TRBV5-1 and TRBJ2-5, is KAGVTQTPRYLIKTRGQQVTLSCSPISGHRSVSWYQQTPGQGLQFLFEYFSETQRNKGNFPGRFSGRQFSNSRSEMNVSTLELGDSALYLCASSLAASEGTQYFGPGTRLLVL.

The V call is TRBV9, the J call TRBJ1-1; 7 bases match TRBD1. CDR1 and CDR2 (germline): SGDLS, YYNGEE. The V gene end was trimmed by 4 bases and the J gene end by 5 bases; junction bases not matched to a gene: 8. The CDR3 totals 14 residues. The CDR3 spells CASSPDRVLTEAFF. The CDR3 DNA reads TGTGCCAGCAGCCCAGACAGGGTTTTGACTGAAGCTTTCTTT.

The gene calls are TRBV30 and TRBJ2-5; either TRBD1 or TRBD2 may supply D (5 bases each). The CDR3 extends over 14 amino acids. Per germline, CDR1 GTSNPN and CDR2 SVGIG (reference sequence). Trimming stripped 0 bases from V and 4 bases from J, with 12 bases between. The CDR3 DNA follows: TGTGCCTGGAGTGTACTAGGGCAGGGAGAGACCCAGTACTTC. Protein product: CAWSVLGQGETQYF.

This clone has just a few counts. DNA of the CDR3: TGTGCCAGCTCACCAGGGACAGTTTTCGCTTCCTACGAGCAGTACTTC. It specifies CASSPGTVFASYEQYF. This sequence joins TRBV18 and TRBJ2-7; TRBD1 aligns across 7 bases. The CDR3 has 16 amino acids. Trimming cost V 2 bases and J 1 base; bases outside gene matches: 8. Germline lookup yields CDR1 KGHSH and CDR2 LQKENI.

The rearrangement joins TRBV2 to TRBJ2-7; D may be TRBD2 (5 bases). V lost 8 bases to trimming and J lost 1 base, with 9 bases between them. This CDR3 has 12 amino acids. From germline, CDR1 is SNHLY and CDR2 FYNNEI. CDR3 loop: CASSPGSYEQYF. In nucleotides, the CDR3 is TGTGCCAGCTCCCCGGGGTCCTACGAGCAGTACTTC.

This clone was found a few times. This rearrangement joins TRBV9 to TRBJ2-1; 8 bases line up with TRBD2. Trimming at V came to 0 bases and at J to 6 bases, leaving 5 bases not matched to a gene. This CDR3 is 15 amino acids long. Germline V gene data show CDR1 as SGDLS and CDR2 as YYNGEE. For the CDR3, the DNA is TGTGCCAGCAGCGTAGCGGGGGGGGCTGGCAATGAGCAGTTCTTC. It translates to CASSVAGGAGNEQFF.

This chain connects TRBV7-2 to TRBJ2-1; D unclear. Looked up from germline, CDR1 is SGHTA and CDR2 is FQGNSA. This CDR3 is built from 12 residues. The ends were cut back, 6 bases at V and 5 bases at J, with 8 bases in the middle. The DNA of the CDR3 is TGTGCCAGCAGTGAACTAAACAATGAGCAGTTCTTC. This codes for CASSELNNEQFF.

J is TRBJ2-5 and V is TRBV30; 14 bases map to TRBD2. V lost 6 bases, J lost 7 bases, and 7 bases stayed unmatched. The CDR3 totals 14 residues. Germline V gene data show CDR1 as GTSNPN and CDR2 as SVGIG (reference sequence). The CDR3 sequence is CACGTSGGRGTQYF. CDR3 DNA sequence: TGTGCCTGTGGGACTAGCGGGGGCCGGGGGACCCAGTACTTC.

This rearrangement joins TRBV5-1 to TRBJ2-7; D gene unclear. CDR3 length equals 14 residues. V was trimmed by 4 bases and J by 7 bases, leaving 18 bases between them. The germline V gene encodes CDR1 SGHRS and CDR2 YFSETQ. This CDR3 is CASSGPLDGGEQYF. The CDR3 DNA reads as TGCGCCAGCAGCGGTCCGTTGGATGGTGGGGAGCAGTACTTC.

In DNA form, the CDR3 reads TGTGCCAGCAGCTACACAGATACGCAGTATTTT. It yields the protein CASSYTDTQYF. This sequence joins TRBV13 and TRBJ2-3; D gene uncertain. The CDR3 contains 11 residues. Trimming shortened V by 4 bases and J by 2 bases, and 1 base separated the two germline ends. CDR1 and CDR2 (germline): PRHDT, FYEKMQ (reference sequence).

The chain's CDR3 is CAWSREQGNSPLHF. The CDR3 bases are TGTGCCTGGAGTCGCGAACAGGGGAATTCACCCCTCCACTTT. The rearrangement uses TRBV30 and TRBJ1-6; 7 bases are a match to TRBD1. Germline V gives CDR1 GTSNPN, CDR2 SVGIG (reference sequence). The CDR3 runs 14 residues. The V segment lost 2 bases and the J segment 7 bases; nucleotides outside the gene matches: 5.

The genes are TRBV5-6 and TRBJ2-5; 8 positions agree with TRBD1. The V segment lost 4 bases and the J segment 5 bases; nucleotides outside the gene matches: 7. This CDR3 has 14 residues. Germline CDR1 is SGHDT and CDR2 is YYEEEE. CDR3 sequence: CASSPTGVRETQYF. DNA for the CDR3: TGTGCCAGCAGCCCGACAGGGGTCAGGGAGACCCAGTACTTC.

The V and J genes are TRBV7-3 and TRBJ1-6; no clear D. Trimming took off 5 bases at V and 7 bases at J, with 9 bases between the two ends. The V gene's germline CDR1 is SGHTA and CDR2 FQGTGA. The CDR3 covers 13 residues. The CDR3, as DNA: TGTGCCAGCAGCAGCCAACAGAATTCACCCCTCCACTTT. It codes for CASSSQQNSPLHF.